The TCR beta chain described here comes from a study of blood T cell repertoires in COVID-19 (dated by TCRdb to between 2020 and 2021). Context from the whole study: Recovered participants in ImmuneRACE Cohort 3 were defined by two consecutive negative NP/OP PCR tests, clearance by a healthcare professional, or resolution of symptoms. Subjects who had been exposed to COVID-19, were actively infected with it, or had recovered from it provided the deeply sampled blood TCRbeta repertoires that made up the dataset. The sample metadata nearly always contained a de-identified subject ID, COVID-19 status, age in years and sex. The samples were drawn from the first 160 participants of the ongoing ImmuneRACE study and from 1,254 subjects provided by 6 global collaborators. Collaborator samples came from the United States, Italy and Spain and covered acute and convalescent phases of COVID-19. The prospective study material was composed of cDNA or gDNA derived from T cells, B-cell-depleted T cells, or PBMCs. A freely available public database, intended as a resource for researchers studying the immune response to SARS-CoV-2, is where the repertoires were released. Where HLA class I and class II types were available, the types were taken from metadata supplied by the sample provider, not from assay-based typing. The paper's findings and limits, for the study overall: The amount of clinical and demographic metadata varied by source and participant and was provided uncurated.

A note on this clone: No antigen is known for it. No base-level quality is on record; no much larger clone is a single base apart.

There are 15 amino acids in the CDR3, from cysteine to phenylalanine inclusive. Just CDR3 DNA is preserved here, 45 bases in frame from base 1. V was cut back by 6 bases and J by 6 bases, leaving a gap of 18 bases between them. As encoded in the germline V gene, CDR1 is MDHEN while CDR2 is SYDVKM. TCRbeta CDR3 regions were amplified from genomic DNA using the immunoSEQ Assay, a bias-controlled multiplex PCR. The original pipeline was this. The number of nucleated cells in each sample was estimated by amplification of reference gene primers within the assay. Sequence reads were collapsed and filtered to measure the absolute abundance of every unique TCRbeta CDR3 rearrangement. For each sample, productive Simpson clonality was calculated as the square root of Simpson's diversity index over productive rearrangements. Held by TCRdb, this immuneACCESS table contains in-frame sequences only and omits some clones. Under half of the omission traces to an unresolved V gene where checked; the cause of the rest is unknown. The V and J calls and clone size were taken over from that table, and D and trimming were inferred from the DNA. The sample yields roughly 200,000 clones; approximately 90% were counted once. 20% to 25% of the sample is taken by the ten largest.

Enrolling through a virtual design, the prospective study's participants ranged in age from roughly 18 to 100 years and lived across roughly 23 United States geographic areas. To assign participants to cohorts, the prospective study relied on clinical history that participants themselves reported in a screening survey and a study questionnaire. In the prospective study, whole blood, serum and a nasopharyngeal or oropharyngeal swab were collected from each participant by mobile phlebotomists. Prospective study participants could optionally give additional blood draws and questionnaires over an approximately two-month period. Blood samples from the prospective study were shipped frozen or at room temperature prior to DNA extraction.

What was sequenced was PBMCs or T cells enriched from blood (not recorded which). This clonotype originated in a woman aged 40 to 55 in a cohort exposed to, infected with or recovered from COVID-19 (not recorded which). Here the chain combines TRBV28 and TRBJ2-1; TRBD1 is possibly the D segment (6 matching bases). The CDR3 region: CASSLGLGAPNEQFF. The sequence in DNA is TGTGCCAGCAGCCTGGGATTGGGGGCCCCCAATGAGCAGTTCTTC.